These T cell receptor beta chains were read from a single sample in a study of blood T cell repertoires in COVID-19. Method: immunoSEQ multiplex PCR; TCRdb's copy keeps in-frame clones and lacks some. This sample has some 140,000 clones; 80% to 85% occur once, and the top ten carry under 1.5%. The sequenced material came from peripheral blood. The receptors stem from a man in his fifties or sixties with acute or convalescent COVID-19. Each CDR3 is given with its conserved first and last residue. The D gene is left open where the match is weak. Size values are once, few and many counts, or a class for expanded clones, and some rows have none.

clone size: NA
J gene: TRBJ1-5
D gene: NA
V gene: TRBV27
CDR3 protein: CASSFGGGVNQPQHF
CDR3 DNA: TGTGCCAGCAGTTTTGGTGGGGGCGTCAATCAGCCCCAGCATTTT

clone size: NA
J gene: TRBJ2-7
D gene: TRBD1
V gene: TRBV11-3
CDR3 protein: CASSLGPGQGSYEQYF
CDR3 DNA: TGTGCCAGCAGCTTAGGGCCGGGACAGGGCTCCTACGAGCAGTACTTC

clone size: many
J gene: TRBJ2-5
D gene: TRBD2
V gene: TRBV13
CDR3 protein: CASSLAGGLRETQYF
CDR3 DNA: TGTGCCAGCAGCTTAGCGGGGGGACTCCGAGAGACCCAGTACTTC

clone size: NA
J gene: TRBJ2-7
D gene: TRBD2
V gene: TRBV10-1
CDR3 protein: CASSGTSGGAGEQYF
CDR3 DNA: TGCGCCAGCTCCGGGACTAGCGGGGGGGCCGGCGAGCAGTACTTC

clone size: NA
J gene: TRBJ1-1
D gene: NA
V gene: TRBV12-3/TRBV12-4
CDR3 protein: CASSPGLTEAFF
CDR3 DNA: TGTGCCAGCAGTCCAGGACTCACTGAAGCTTTCTTT

clone size: NA
J gene: TRBJ1-4
D gene: NA
V gene: TRBV10-3
CDR3 protein: CAISDRYNEKLFF
CDR3 DNA: TGTGCCATCAGTGACAGGTATAATGAAAAACTGTTTTTT

clone size: NA
J gene: TRBJ1-1
D gene: TRBD1
V gene: TRBV9
CDR3 protein: CASSVGQGAWNTEAFF
CDR3 DNA: TGTGCCAGCAGCGTGGGACAGGGGGCTTGGAACACTGAAGCTTTCTTT

clone size: NA
J gene: TRBJ2-1
D gene: NA
V gene: TRBV24-1
CDR3 protein: CATSGGGASNEQFF
CDR3 DNA: TGTGCCACCAGTGGAGGGGGGGCCTCCAATGAGCAGTTCTTC

clone size: NA
J gene: TRBJ1-1
D gene: NA
V gene: TRBV19
CDR3 protein: CASRIQEGNTEAFF
CDR3 DNA: TGTGCCAGTAGAATTCAGGAGGGGAACACTGAAGCTTTCTTT

clone size: NA
J gene: TRBJ2-5
D gene: NA
V gene: TRBV5-1
CDR3 protein: CASSLGQRQETQYF
CDR3 DNA: TGCGCCAGCAGCTTGGGACAGCGCCAAGAGACCCAGTACTTC

clone size: NA
J gene: TRBJ1-6
D gene: NA
V gene: TRBV19
CDR3 protein: CASANRAGDSPLHF
CDR3 DNA: TGTGCCAGTGCCAACAGGGCGGGGGATTCACCCCTCCACTTT

clone size: NA
J gene: TRBJ1-5
D gene: TRBD1
V gene: TRBV27
CDR3 protein: CASSPGLPTGFRNQPQHF
CDR3 DNA: TGTGCCAGCAGTCCCGGGCTTCCGACAGGGTTTCGCAATCAGCCCCAGCATTTT

clone size: NA
J gene: TRBJ1-1
D gene: TRBD1
V gene: TRBV12-5
CDR3 protein: CASAPGDREGTEAFF
CDR3 DNA: TGTGCTAGTGCCCCGGGGGACAGGGAGGGCACTGAAGCTTTCTTT

clone size: NA
J gene: TRBJ1-2
D gene: NA
V gene: TRBV3-1/TRBV3-2
CDR3 protein: CASSQGRMTYGYTF
CDR3 DNA: TGTGCCAGCAGCCAAGGGCGGATGACCTATGGCTACACCTTC

clone size: NA
J gene: TRBJ2-7
D gene: TRBD1
V gene: TRBV5-1
CDR3 protein: CASSPGTDSYEQYF
CDR3 DNA: TGCGCCAGCAGCCCTGGGACAGACTCCTACGAGCAGTACTTC

clone size: NA
J gene: TRBJ2-1
D gene: NA
V gene: TRBV9
CDR3 protein: CASSLRIADEQFF
CDR3 DNA: TGTGCCAGCAGCTTGAGGATAGCGGATGAGCAGTTCTTC

clone size: NA
J gene: TRBJ1-4
D gene: NA
V gene: TRBV5-1
CDR3 protein: CASSADKDNEKLFF
CDR3 DNA: TGCGCCAGCAGCGCGGACAAGGATAATGAAAAACTGTTTTTT

clone size: NA
J gene: TRBJ1-2
D gene: NA
V gene: TRBV2
CDR3 protein: CASSEYIAGTNYGYTF
CDR3 DNA: TGTGCCAGCAGTGAATATATCGCGGGGACTAACTATGGCTACACCTTC

clone size: NA
J gene: TRBJ2-1
D gene: TRBD2
V gene: TRBV19
CDR3 protein: CASSEKLAGGPYEQFF
CDR3 DNA: TGTGCCAGTAGTGAGAAACTAGCGGGAGGGCCCTATGAGCAGTTCTTC

clone size: NA
J gene: TRBJ1-4
D gene: NA
V gene: TRBV28
CDR3 protein: CASSPGSRNEKLFF
CDR3 DNA: TGTGCCAGCAGTCCGGGGTCAAGGAATGAAAAACTGTTTTTT

clone size: NA
J gene: TRBJ2-1
D gene: TRBD2
V gene: TRBV7-6
CDR3 protein: CASSLWAGGPRDEQFF
CDR3 DNA: TGTGCCAGCAGCTTATGGGCGGGGGGGCCTCGCGATGAGCAGTTCTTC

clone size: NA
J gene: TRBJ1-4
D gene: NA
V gene: TRBV5-1
CDR3 protein: CASSLSSEKLFF
CDR3 DNA: TGCGCCAGCAGCTTGTCCAGTGAAAAACTGTTTTTT

clone size: NA
J gene: TRBJ2-5
D gene: TRBD1
V gene: TRBV29-1
CDR3 protein: CSVQQGSGETQYF
CDR3 DNA: TGCAGCGTTCAACAGGGGAGCGGAGAGACCCAGTACTTC

clone size: NA
J gene: TRBJ2-3
D gene: TRBD2
V gene: TRBV7-9
CDR3 protein: CAGKKAGAADTQYF
CDR3 DNA: TGTGCCGGGAAAAAAGCGGGAGCTGCAGATACGCAGTATTTT

clone size: NA
J gene: TRBJ1-5
D gene: TRBD1
V gene: TRBV19
CDR3 protein: CASTLLAGQGVNQPQHF
CDR3 DNA: TGTGCCAGTACCCTCCTGGCGGGACAGGGAGTCAATCAGCCCCAGCATTTT

clone size: NA
J gene: TRBJ2-3
D gene: NA
V gene: TRBV5-8
CDR3 protein: CASSLEGRVGTDTQYF
CDR3 DNA: TGTGCCAGCAGCTTGGAAGGCAGGGTAGGAACAGATACGCAGTATTTT

clone size: NA
J gene: TRBJ2-2
D gene: TRBD2
V gene: TRBV6-6
CDR3 protein: CASSPIAGTGELFF
CDR3 DNA: TGTGCCAGCAGTCCCATAGCGGGAACCGGGGAGCTGTTTTTT

clone size: NA
J gene: TRBJ1-3
D gene: NA
V gene: TRBV4-1
CDR3 protein: CASSRGTDGNTIYF
CDR3 DNA: TGCGCCAGCAGCCGAGGGACTGATGGAAACACCATATATTTT

clone size: once
J gene: TRBJ2-7
D gene: NA
V gene: TRBV10-3
CDR3 protein: CAISESTYEQYF
CDR3 DNA: TGTGCCATCAGTGAATCCACCTACGAGCAGTACTTC